The source of this T cell receptor (beta chain) is a study of blood T cells in healthy people across ages (dated by TCRdb to 2015 to 2017). With respect to the entire study: In model experiments, template switching captured about one uniquely barcoded TCR beta cDNA molecule for every two T cells. For two donors (one aged 18 to 29 and one aged 80 or older), the study analyzed two additional independent replicas of 1 million unique cDNA reads from the same blood draw. Donors were grouped into four age groups: young (average approximately 15 years), middle-aged (over 35), aged (approximately 67) and long-lived (around 82). To track age-related changes in TCR beta repertoire diversity, the study relied on deep sequencing normalized with unique cDNA molecular identifiers. Here is what the overall study found, with its caveats: Observed TCR beta diversity correlated strongly with the percentage of naive T cells measured by flow cytometry. Observed TCR beta diversity per million T cells fell roughly linearly with age, and a significant reduction was already apparent by age approximately 40. Total diversity estimates from one million sequenced T cells were considered lower bounds and underestimates. Because profiling used bulk unsorted PBMCs, naive and antigen-experienced compartments could not be compared conclusively. Because the CMV infection status of the donors was unknown, age-related changes in expanded clonotypes may potentially have been confounded. The long-lived group showed more naive CD4+ T cells, fewer expanded clones and increased TCR diversity than the aged group, suggesting age selection.

Points on this clonotype: The target of this receptor is not known. Per-base qualities were not stored, and no clone one base away is much larger.

Trimming at the junction amounts to 0 bases on V and 4 bases on J, and the germline ends lie 6 bases apart. The germline V gene sets CDR1 to LGHNA and CDR2 to YNFKEQ. Taken from cysteine to phenylalanine, the CDR3 has 13 residues. Left in the record is the CDR3 DNA by itself, 39 bases read in frame from the first base. Systemically healthy Caucasian individuals from Russia, about 38 in total and aged roughly 6 to 100 years, were included as donors. Each donor gave roughly 9 milliliters of peripheral blood, drawn into EDTA-treated Vacutainer tubes. Ficoll-Paque density-gradient centrifugation was used to isolate PBMCs, with at least 7 million obtained per sample. Total RNA was extracted from PBMCs with Trizol reagent, with at least 6 micrograms obtained per sample. The percentages of naive CD45RAhigh/CD27high T cells were determined by flow cytometry on a PBMC aliquot from every donor. The receptor library was made with 5' RACE. The reads were generated on an Illumina HiSeq 2500. The second PCR ran for roughly 7 to 12 cycles and used a J-beta primer mix along with a sample-barcoded 5' primer. A template-switch 5' adaptor carrying 12 random nucleotides introduced a unique molecular identifier onto each TCR beta cDNA molecule. Each sample yielded at least 3 million CDR3-containing paired-end reads. First-strand cDNA was synthesized from all RNA with the Mint cDNA synthesis kit, primed by a TRBC-specific oligonucleotide. After uracil-DNA glycosylase treatment, a first 18-cycle PCR used universal primers M1SS and BC2_uni_R on all cDNA. The original methods were these. For normalization, 1 million high-quality reads, each with a distinct molecular identifier, were randomly selected from each sample. Reads sharing molecular identifiers were discarded rather than binned into consensus sequences. MiTCR, with a Q25 quality threshold and the strictest error-elimination algorithm, was used for CDR3 identification, clonotype clustering and error correction. Lower-bound total TCR beta diversity was estimated with a nonparametric unseen species model using Euler transformation. TCRdb passed the public sequencing reads through fastp at Q25 and MiXCR, retaining productive beta sequences. Rows are unified per CDR3 protein, each entry keeping the most common DNA and genes. Here the V and J calls rest on TCRdb's processing, not on the authors' analysis. In all, the sample holds over 700,000 distinct CDR3 sequences, and just under 25% of those were seen once. 9.4% of the sample goes to the ten largest clones.

These data also formed part of another study, on T cells of mothers and their children. As the second paper documents: Nine systemically healthy Caucasian individuals served as donors, namely three mothers together with their six children. cDNA synthesis consumed the entire amount of extracted RNA, loaded at about 1.5 ug RNA in each 15 ul reaction. In the second PCR, the M1S primer added sample barcodes and 2-4 random nucleotides. More than 9.5 million TCR beta CDR3 reads were obtained from each mother, and some 3.3 million reads were obtained from each child. Thymic selection shapes the output of TCR recombination in a similar way in related and unrelated pairs, and inherited differences have a minor effect. Normalized repertoire overlap in related mother-child pairs was always slightly higher than in unrelated mother-child pairs, but the difference was never significant. Persistent microchimeric T cell clones were not detected, at a sensitivity of 95 to 100 clones per million clonotypes. In the study, deep NGS was used to compare the TCR beta repertoires of mothers and children, and features distinguishing related mother-child pairs from unrelated individuals were sought. On average, the children were 11 +/- 4 years old, while the mothers were roughly 36 +/- 4 years old. After adapter ligation was performed with NEBNext reagents, the libraries were sequenced on an Illumina HiSeq 2000 with 100+100 nt paired-end reads. Mother and child libraries were prepared a month apart and sequenced in separate runs to prevent cross-contamination. Each donor had between roughly 450,000 and 2,300,000 distinct TCR beta clonotypes identified. Naive TCR beta clonotypes were estimated from low-frequency clonotypes matched to each donor's FACS-determined naive share, without sorting.

This clonotype was obtained from a boy younger than 18 in good health. The sequencing sample was made of blood. Recombination joined TRBV4-2 with TRBJ1-1; the D gene identity is not certain. The DNA sequence reads TGTGCCAGCAGCCAAGATCAGTCCACTGAAGCTTTCTTT. Protein translation: CASSQDQSTEAFF.